The clone carrying this T cell receptor (beta chain) was seen only a few times. This record belongs to a study of blood T cell repertoires in COVID-19. In germline, CDR1 is SEHNR, CDR2 FQNEAQ (reference sequence). Trimming pared 11 bases from V and 4 bases from J, leaving 17 bases between. CDR3 length: 14 residues. Profiled with immunoSEQ multiplex PCR; TCRdb holds only in-frame clones, not every one. The sample comprises about 370,000 clones, over 75% of which are singletons, and around 1% rests with the top ten. The TCR comes from a man between 18 and 29 years old who had recovered from COVID-19. Sequenced material: PBMCs or T cells enriched from blood (not recorded which). The chain carries TRBV7-9 and TRBJ2-2, with D possibly matching TRBD1 (6 bases). CDR3 DNA sequence: TGTGCCTTTGACCGGGACACCGTCACCGGGGAGCTGTTTTTT. It is translated as CAFDRDTVTGELFF.